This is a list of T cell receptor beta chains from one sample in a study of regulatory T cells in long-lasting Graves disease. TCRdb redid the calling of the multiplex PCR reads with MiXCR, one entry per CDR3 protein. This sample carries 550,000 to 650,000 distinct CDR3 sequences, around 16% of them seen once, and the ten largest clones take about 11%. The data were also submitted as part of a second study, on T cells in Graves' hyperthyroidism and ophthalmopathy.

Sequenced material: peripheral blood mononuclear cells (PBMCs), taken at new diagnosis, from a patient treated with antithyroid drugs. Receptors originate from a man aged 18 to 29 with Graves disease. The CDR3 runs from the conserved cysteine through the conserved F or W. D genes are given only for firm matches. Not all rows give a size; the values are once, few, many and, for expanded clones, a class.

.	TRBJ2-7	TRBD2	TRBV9	CASSVGLAGGQKGYEQYF	TGTGCCAGCAGCGTAGGGTTAGCGGGAGGGCAAAAGGGGTACGAGCAGTACTTC
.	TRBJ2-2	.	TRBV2	CASRGGRAPGEPFF	TGTGCCAGCAGAGGGGGGAGGGCCCCCGGGGAGCCGTTCTTT
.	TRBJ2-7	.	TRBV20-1	CSAMYPRVYEQYF	TGCAGTGCGATGTACCCCCGAGTGTACGAGCAGTACTTC
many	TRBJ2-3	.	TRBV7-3	CASSSGYGTDTQYF	TGTGCCAGCAGTAGCGGTTATGGCACAGATACGCAGTATTTT
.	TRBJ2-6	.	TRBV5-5	CASSYASWGSGANVLTF	TGTGCCAGCAGCTACGCGTCGTGGGGCTCTGGGGCCAACGTCCTGACTTTC
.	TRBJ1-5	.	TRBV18	CASSPMMLGPQHF	TGTGCCAGCTCACCAATGATGTTGGGGCCCCAGCATTTT
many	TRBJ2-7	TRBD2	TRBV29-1	CSVEGGTSNYEQYF	TGCAGCGTTGAAGGGGGGACTAGCAACTACGAGCAGTACTTC
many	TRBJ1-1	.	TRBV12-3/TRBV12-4	CASSLGLGGAGQAFF	TGTGCCAGCAGTCTCGGACTGGGGGGCGCAGGCCAAGCTTTCTTT
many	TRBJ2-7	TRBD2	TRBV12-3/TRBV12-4	CAGSLASGTYNEQYF	TGTGCCGGCAGTTTAGCTAGCGGGACATACAACGAGCAGTACTTC
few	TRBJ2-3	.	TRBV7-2	CASRWTPALPDTQYF	TGTGCCAGCAGGTGGACACCCGCATTACCAGATACGCAGTATTTT
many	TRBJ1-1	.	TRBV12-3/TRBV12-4	CASSLRGYTEAFF	TGTGCCAGCAGCTTAAGGGGATACACTGAAGCTTTCTTT
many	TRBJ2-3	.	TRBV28	CASSLIEAGTDTQYF	TGTGCCAGCAGTTTAATAGAAGCAGGTACAGATACGCAGTATTTT
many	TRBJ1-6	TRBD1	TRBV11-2	CASSPDRVAYNSPLHF	TGTGCCAGCAGCCCAGACAGGGTGGCCTATAATTCACCCCTCCACTTT
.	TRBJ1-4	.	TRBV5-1	CASSSRVNEKLFF	TGCGCCAGCAGCTCCAGGGTGAACGAAAAACTGTTTTTT
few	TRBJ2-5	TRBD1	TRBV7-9	CATLTGEIQETQYF	TGTGCCACCTTGACAGGGGAGATACAAGAGACCCAGTACTTC
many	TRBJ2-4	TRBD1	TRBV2	CASSPDRGWSKNIQYF	TGTGCCAGCAGTCCGGACAGGGGGTGGTCCAAAAACATTCAGTACTTC
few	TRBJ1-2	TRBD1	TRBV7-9	CASSLAGTGFFGYTF	TGTGCCAGCAGCTTAGCCGGGACAGGCTTTTTTGGCTACACCTTC
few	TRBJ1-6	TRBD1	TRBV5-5	CASSSPGQGDYSPLHF	TGTGCCAGCAGTTCTCCGGGACAGGGGGATTATTCACCCCTCCACTTT
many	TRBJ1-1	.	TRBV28	CASRSQVTEAFF	TGTGCCAGCAGATCTCAGGTGACTGAAGCTTTCTTT
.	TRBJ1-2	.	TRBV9	CASSVEPTGNYGYTF	TGTGCCAGCAGCGTAGAACCTACAGGGAACTATGGCTACACCTTC
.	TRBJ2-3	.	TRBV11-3	CASSFRLNTDTQYF	TGTGCCAGCAGCTTTAGACTGAACACAGATACGCAGTATTTT
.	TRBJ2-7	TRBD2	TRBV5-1	CASSTGLADSYEQYF	TGCGCCAGCAGCACCGGACTAGCGGATTCCTACGAGCAGTACTTC
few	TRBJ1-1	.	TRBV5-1	CASSLGSPRGTFF	TGCGCCAGCAGCTTGGGGTCCCCCAGGGGAACTTTCTTT
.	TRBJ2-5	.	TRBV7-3	CASSLGRAETQYF	TGTGCCAGCAGCTTAGGAAGAGCGGAGACCCAGTACTTC
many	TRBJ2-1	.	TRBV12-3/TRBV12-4	CASSLQGRNEQFF	TGTGCCAGCAGTTTACAGGGCCGGAATGAGCAGTTCTTC
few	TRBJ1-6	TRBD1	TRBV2	CASRGQGIEPLHF	TGTGCCAGCAGAGGACAGGGCATCGAGCCCCTCCACTTT
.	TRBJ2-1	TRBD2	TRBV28	CASSFLPGTSGRAGNEQFF	TGTGCCAGCAGTTTCTTGCCCGGGACTAGCGGGAGGGCGGGAAATGAGCAGTTCTTC
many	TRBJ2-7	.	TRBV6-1	CASRQPGGQSYEQYF	TGTGCCAGCAGACAACCGGGTGGACAGTCCTACGAGCAGTACTTC
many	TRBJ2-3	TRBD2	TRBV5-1	CASSGSGGDTQYF	TGCGCCAGCAGCGGGTCGGGAGGGGATACGCAGTATTTT